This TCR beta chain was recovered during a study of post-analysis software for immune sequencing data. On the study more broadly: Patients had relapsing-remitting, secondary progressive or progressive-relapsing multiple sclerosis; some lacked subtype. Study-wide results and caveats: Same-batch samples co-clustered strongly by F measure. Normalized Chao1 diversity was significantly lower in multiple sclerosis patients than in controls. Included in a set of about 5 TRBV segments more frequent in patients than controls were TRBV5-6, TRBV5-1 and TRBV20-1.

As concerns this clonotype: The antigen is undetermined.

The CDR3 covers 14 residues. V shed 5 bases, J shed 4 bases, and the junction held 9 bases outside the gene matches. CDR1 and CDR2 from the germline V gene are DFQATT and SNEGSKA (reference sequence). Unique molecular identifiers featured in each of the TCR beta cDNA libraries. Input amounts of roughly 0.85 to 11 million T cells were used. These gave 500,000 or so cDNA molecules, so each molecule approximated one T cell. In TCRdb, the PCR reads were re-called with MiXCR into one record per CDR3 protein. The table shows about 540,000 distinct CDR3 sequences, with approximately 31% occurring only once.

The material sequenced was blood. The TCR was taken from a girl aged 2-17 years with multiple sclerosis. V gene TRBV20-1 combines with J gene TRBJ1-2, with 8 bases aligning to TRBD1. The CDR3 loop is CSAPRTGITYGYTF. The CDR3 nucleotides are TGCAGTGCTCCACGGACAGGGATTACCTATGGCTACACCTTC.